The rows below give T cell receptor beta chains drawn from one sample of a study of cytomegalovirus exposure and HLA in healthy donors. The data were produced by immunoSEQ multiplex PCR, yet TCRdb's version contains in-frame clones alone and is incomplete. The table shows around 64,000 clones, with roughly 89% occurring only once. The specimen was PBMCs. The origin of the receptors is a woman aged 30 to 39 in good health and CMV-seronegative. Both conserved end residues are part of each CDR3. A D gene is named only where the DNA matches it firmly. Where a row states a size, it is once, few, many or the class of an expanded clone; other rows omit it.

size | D | J | V | DNA | CDR3
. | TRBD2 | TRBJ2-3 | TRBV2 | TGTGCCAGCAGTGATGGTAGCGGGAGGGCCGGGGATACGCAGTATTTT | CASSDGSGRAGDTQYF
. | . | TRBJ1-5 | TRBV7-9 | TGTGCCAGCAGCTTAGATTCGGGTTTGGTTCCCCAGCATTTT | CASSLDSGLVPQHF
. | TRBD2 | TRBJ2-7 | TRBV2 | TGTGCCAGCAGTGAAGCGTTCTCGGCGGGAGCCACCTACGAGCAGTACTTC | CASSEAFSAGATYEQYF
. | TRBD1 | TRBJ1-5 | TRBV19 | TGTGCCAGTAGACGGGACAGGGGAAGCAATCAGCCCCAGCATTTT | CASRRDRGSNQPQHF
. | . | TRBJ2-2 | TRBV27 | TGTGCCAGCAGTTTACGGAGCTTAACCGGGGAGCTGTTTTTT | CASSLRSLTGELFF
. | . | TRBJ1-3 | TRBV18 | TGTGCCAGCTCACCACTCAAAGGGGCGACTGGAAACACCATATATTTT | CASSPLKGATGNTIYF
. | . | TRBJ1-1 | TRBV2 | TGTGCCAGCAGTGTGCGACAGTTTGAAGCTTTCTTT | CASSVRQFEAFF
. | . | TRBJ2-7 | TRBV5-1 | TGCGCCAGCAGCTTGGAGGCAGGGCCAGGGTACGAGCAGTACTTC | CASSLEAGPGYEQYF
. | TRBD1 | TRBJ1-1 | TRBV2 | TGTGCCAGCAGTGCGCAGGGGGTAAACACTGAAGCTTTCTTT | CASSAQGVNTEAFF
few | TRBD1 | TRBJ1-5 | TRBV25-1 | TGTGCCAGCAGCGAGCCCGGGACAGGGGAGGAGAGCAATCAGCCCCAGCATTTT | CASSEPGTGEESNQPQHF
. | TRBD2 | TRBJ2-1 | TRBV4-3 | TGCGCCAGCAGCCAAGGAGGACAACTAGCGACTTACAATGAGCAGTTCTTC | CASSQGGQLATYNEQFF
. | TRBD1 | TRBJ2-7 | TRBV11-2 | TGTGCCAGCAGCTCGTTACAGGGGGCCAACTACGAGCAGTACTTC | CASSSLQGANYEQYF
. | TRBD2 | TRBJ2-5 | TRBV7-9 | TGTGCCAGCAGCTTAGTTCTAGCGGGACGAGAGACCCAGTACTTC | CASSLVLAGRETQYF
. | TRBD2 | TRBJ2-7 | TRBV6-5 | TGTGCCAGCAATCTATGGCCGGGGGGTTTAAGCGAGCAGTACTTC | CASNLWPGGLSEQYF
. | . | TRBJ2-7 | TRBV29-1 | TGCAGCGTAAAACCGGGACATAAGACCTACGAGCAGTACTTC | CSVKPGHKTYEQYF
few | . | TRBJ1-5 | TRBV10-3 | TGTGCCATCAGCGGCGGATACAATCAGCCCCAGCATTTT | CAISGGYNQPQHF
. | . | TRBJ2-1 | TRBV20-1 | TGCAGTGCTAGATCAGATAATGAGCAGTTCTTC | CSARSDNEQFF
. | TRBD1 | TRBJ2-4 | TRBV5-1 | TGCGCCAGCAGCTTGCCTGAGACAGGGGGCAAAAACATTCAGTACTTC | CASSLPETGGKNIQYF
. | TRBD2 | TRBJ2-3 | TRBV7-6 | TGTGCCAGCAGCTTAGTGGCTAGCGGGAGCGAGAGAAGCACAGATACGCAGTATTTT | CASSLVASGSERSTDTQYF
. | TRBD1 | TRBJ2-2 | TRBV5-1 | TGCGCCAGCAGCGGGCAGACAGGGGATTACACCGGGGAGCTGTTTTTT | CASSGQTGDYTGELFF
. | TRBD1 | TRBJ2-4 | TRBV27 | TGTGCCAGCAGTCAGGGGGCGGCCAAAAACATTCAGTACTTC | CASSQGAAKNIQYF
. | . | TRBJ2-3 | TRBV5-1 | TGCGCCAGCAGCTTAGACTCACCGCGGGATACGCAGTATTTT | CASSLDSPRDTQYF